Following are 21 T cell receptor beta chains from one sample sequenced in a study of shared clonotypes between healthy human individuals. Here immunoSEQ multiplex PCR was the method, and the copy in TCRdb shows in-frame clones only, minus some. The sample includes 650,000 to 800,000 clones, around 70% of them seen just once. The sample taken for sequencing was memory CD4+ T cells sorted from blood. Subset given: CD45RA-negative fraction. The source is a woman younger than 45 in good health.

This clone came up once. V and J are TRBV28 and TRBJ1-2, with no clear D. V was cut by 8 bases and J by 2 bases, with 9 bases left in between. The CDR3 covers 12 residues. Germline assignment: CDR1 MDHEN and CDR2 SYDVKM. The chain's CDR3 is CASVTGNYGYTF. CDR3 nucleotide sequence: TGTGCCAGCGTTACGGGCAACTATGGCTACACCTTC.

V is TRBV7-2 and J is TRBJ1-4; D is perhaps TRBD1 (5 bases). Trimming pared 5 bases from V and 0 bases from J, leaving 10 bases between. Germline-derived CDR1 and CDR2 are SGHTA and FQGNSA. The CDR3 covers 15 residues. CDR3 amino acids: CASSRDFTTNEKLFF. In DNA, the CDR3 is TGTGCCAGCAGCCGGGACTTTACAACTAATGAAAAACTGTTTTTT.

The rearrangement joins TRBV19 to TRBJ2-4; TRBD1 matches at 7 bases. The junction had 11 bases not matched to a gene; V was cut back by 6 bases and J by 6 bases. This CDR3 is built from 15 residues. The germline CDR1 and CDR2 sequences are LNHDA and SQIVND (reference sequence). The CDR3 loop is CASSNPTGSGNIQYF. The CDR3 coding sequence is TGTGCCAGTAGCAACCCGACAGGGTCAGGAAACATTCAGTACTTC.

The chain is built from TRBV6-5 and TRBJ2-5, with D hard to call. Trimming stripped 0 bases from V and 0 bases from J, with 11 bases between. Germline CDR1 MNHEY, CDR2 SVGAGI. This CDR3 is 16 amino acids long. DNA for the CDR3: TGTGCCAGCAGTTACTCGACCGGAGATTACCAAGAGACCCAGTACTTC. Residues: CASSYSTGDYQETQYF.

This clone was picked up a small number of times. The chain joins TRBV5-1 to TRBJ1-1; D ambiguous. The CDR3 spans 16 residues. Germline CDR1 SGHRS, CDR2 YFSETQ. V gave up 1 base and J gave up 2 bases, with 15 bases separating them. The CDR3 nucleotides read TGCGCCAGCAGCTTGACCCCCCGGGATCGAAACACTGAAGCTTTCTTT. Protein: CASSLTPRDRNTEAFF.

CDR3 sequence reads: CASSEHPPPVAYNEQFF. CDR3 coding DNA: TGTGCCAGCAGTGAACATCCCCCCCCAGTTGCCTACAATGAGCAGTTCTTC. The rearrangement links TRBV6-1 to TRBJ2-1; no clear D. Germline CDR1 and CDR2: MNHNS and SASEGT. This CDR3 has 17 amino acids. V was pared by 2 bases and J by 2 bases, with 16 bases between.

The rearrangement links TRBV6-5 to TRBJ1-3, with 7 bases fitting TRBD1. CDR1 and CDR2 from the germline V gene are MNHEY and SVGAGI. V was clipped by 0 bases and J by 2 bases; unmatched bases: 4. The CDR3 has 16 residues. Written as DNA, the CDR3 is TGTGCCAGCAGTTACTCGCAGGGGGTTACTGGAAACACCATATATTTT. It codes for CASSYSQGVTGNTIYF.

V usage is TRBV6-1 and J usage is TRBJ2-3, with no clear D. Germline assignment: CDR1 MNHNS and CDR2 SASEGT. V lost 6 bases to trimming and J lost 1 base, with 11 bases between them. There are 14 residues in the CDR3. This CDR3 is CASRWSSGTDTQYF. DNA for the CDR3: TGTGCCAGCAGGTGGTCGTCTGGCACAGATACGCAGTATTTT.

This clone has more than one count but fewer than ten. The same CDR3 also results from other DNA sequences found in this sample. The DNA of the CDR3 is TGCAGCGTCTGGCGCTCGAGCACAGATACGCAGTATTTT. This gives the protein CSVWRSSTDTQYF. V gene TRBV29-1 combines with J gene TRBJ2-3; D is uncertain. CDR1 and CDR2 from the germline V gene are SQVTM and ANQGSEA. Trimming left V 6 bases short and J 0 bases short, with 10 bases between. The CDR3 spans 13 residues.

On this clone itself: Compared with germline, one end of the junction differs, possibly owing to a read error. The V and J genes are TRBV11-2 and TRBJ2-3, with 9 positions matching TRBD1. CDR1 and CDR2 from the germline V gene are SGHAT and FQNNGV. The CDR3 runs to 16 residues. CDR3 nucleotide sequence: TGCGCCAGCAGCCTTTCGACAGGGGGAGGGACAGATACGCAGTATTTT. This gives the protein CASSLSTGGGTDTQYF. Combining the CDR3 with reference TRBV11-2 and TRBJ2-3 gives the whole variable domain EAGVAQSPRYKIIEKRQSVAFWCNPISGHATLYWYQQILGQGPKLLIQFQNNGVVDDSQLPKDRFSAERLKGVDSTLKIQPAKLEDSAVYLCASSLSTGGGTDTQYFGPGTRLTVL.

The J gene is TRBJ2-1, the V gene TRBV2, with 11 nucleotides matching TRBD2. The CDR3 consists of 16 residues. Trimming cost V 8 bases and J 4 bases; bases outside gene matches: 10. CDR1 is SNHLY and CDR2 is FYNNEI in the germline V gene. DNA for the CDR3: TGTGCCAGCTCTGAAATAGCGGGAGGGAGGTACAATGAGCAGTTCTTC. Its translation is CASSEIAGGRYNEQFF. The full variable domain, rest sourced from reference TRBV2 and TRBJ2-1, is EPEVTQTPSHQVTQMGQEVILRCVPISNHLYFYWYRQILGQKVEFLVSFYNNEISEKSEIFDDQFSVERPDGSNFTLKIRSTKLEDSAMYFCASSEIAGGRYNEQFFGPGTRLTVL.

The chain has TRBV5-4 and TRBJ2-2, with D hard to call. V was shortened by 1 base and J by 6 bases, with 4 bases between the two germline ends. This CDR3 region has 12 residues. Germline-derived CDR1 and CDR2 are SGHNT and YYREEE (reference sequence). The CDR3 DNA reads as TGTGCCAGCAGCTTGCCGGCCGGGGAGCTGTTTTTT. This codes for CASSLPAGELFF.

This clone was observed at least ten times. The chain is built from TRBV10-2 and TRBJ1-2, with 9 positions matching TRBD1. In germline, CDR1 is WSHSY, CDR2 SAAADI. The J segment lost 8 bases and the V segment lost 7 bases, leaving 8 bases of the junction unmatched. The CDR3 runs to 13 residues. The CDR3 sequence: CASTGTGLGGYTF. The CDR3 DNA sequence: TGCGCCAGCACTGGGACAGGGCTCGGGGGCTACACCTTC.

A word on this clone: This same CDR3 is encoded by further DNA sequences in the sample. The chain is built from TRBV6-1 and TRBJ2-7; no clear D. Germline loops: CDR1 MNHNS, CDR2 SASEGT. The CDR3 spans 11 residues. The germline V and J ends were trimmed by 6 bases and 4 bases, with 7 bases remaining between them. The CDR3 here is CASSAGYEQYF. The DNA for the CDR3 is TGTGCCAGCAGCGCCGGGTACGAGCAGTACTTC.

This clone has a count of ten or more. The chain couples TRBV29-1 to TRBJ1-4; D is unclear. V shed 3 bases and J shed 3 bases, with 5 bases lying between them. This CDR3 contains 12 residues. Germline V gene lookup returns CDR1 SQVTM and CDR2 ANQGSEA. In DNA, the CDR3 is TGCAGCGTTGAGAACCCTAATGAAAAACTGTTTTTT. Its protein product is CSVENPNEKLFF.

The chain joins TRBV19 to TRBJ2-6; 9 positions agree with TRBD1. This CDR3 is built from 19 residues. The trim removed 2 bases at V and 1 base at J, leaving 9 bases unmatched. From germline, CDR1 is LNHDA and CDR2 SQIVND (reference sequence). CDR3 loop: CASSIYTPGQGSGANVLTF. The CDR3 DNA reads TGTGCCAGTAGTATATATACACCGGGACAGGGTTCTGGGGCCAACGTCCTGACTTTC.

The chain couples TRBV14 to TRBJ1-2, with D possibly TRBD1 on 6 matching bases. Per germline, CDR1 SGHDN and CDR2 FVKESK. The CDR3 has 13 amino acids. Deletions cut 5 bases from V and 2 bases from J, with 9 bases between. The CDR3 DNA is TGTGCCAGCAGCACGGACAGAAACTATGGCTACACCTTC. It yields the protein CASSTDRNYGYTF.

This chain connects TRBV7-3 to TRBJ2-1; 14 bases line up with TRBD2. The V and J ends lost 5 bases and 9 bases, in that order; junction bases with no gene match: 3. Looked up from germline, CDR1 is SGHTA and CDR2 is FQGTGA. This CDR3 region has 14 residues. CDR3 loop: CASSRGTSGSEQFF. In DNA, the CDR3 is TGTGCCAGCAGCCGCGGGACTAGCGGGAGTGAGCAGTTCTTC.

The chain has TRBV5-4 and TRBJ1-1; unclear D gene. Germline-derived CDR1 and CDR2 are SGHNT and YYREEE (reference sequence). The CDR3 sequence is 13 residues long. V was pared by 4 bases and J by 4 bases, with 11 bases between. The CDR3 loop reads CASSLAVSTEAFF. CDR3 nucleotide sequence: TGTGCCAGCAGCCTGGCAGTAAGCACTGAAGCTTTCTTT. Looking up the rest from reference TRBV5-4 and TRBJ1-1 gives the full variable domain: ETGVTQSPTHLIKTRGQQVTLRCSSQSGHNTVSWYQQALGQGPQFIFQYYREEENGRGNFPPRFSGLQFPNYSSELNVNALELDDSALYLCASSLAVSTEAFFGQGTRLTVV.

This clone was counted a few times. At the DNA level, this CDR3 is encoded by other sequences in the same sample as well. The chain is built from TRBV10-3 and TRBJ1-1, with a possible D match to TRBD1 (6 bases). Germline V lookup: CDR1 ENHRY, CDR2 SYGVKD. CDR3 length: 13 residues. The V gene lost 7 bases and the J gene lost 4 bases, with 13 bases spanning the gap. The CDR3 DNA reads TGTGCCATCACGCCAACAGGGCGCACTGAAGCTTTCTTT. This encodes CAITPTGRTEAFF.

This clone appeared a few times. V gene TRBV7-9 combines with J gene TRBJ1-1; D ambiguous. Looked up from germline, CDR1 is SEHNR and CDR2 is FQNEAQ (reference sequence). There are 14 residues in the CDR3. With 5 bases removed from V and 4 bases from J, the gap between germline ends came to 14 bases. The CDR3 here is CASSPYTSRTEAFF. The DNA for the CDR3 is TGTGCCAGCAGCCCCTACACAAGCCGCACTGAAGCTTTCTTT.